Listed here are 9 T cell receptor beta chains from one sample, sequenced in a study of T cell changes during pregnancy in multiple sclerosis. Clones were sequenced by immunoSEQ multiplex PCR, and TCRdb holds only the in-frame ones, with some missing. The sample gives approximately 100,000 clones, about 91% of which show up once; less than 2.5% is in the top ten. The source was peripheral blood, collected after pregnancy. The receptors come from a female donor in good health, enrolled as a control in a pregnancy study.

The V call is TRBV2, the J call TRBJ2-3; 8 nucleotides agree with TRBD2. The length of the CDR3 is 15 residues. Trimming removed 4 bases from V and 0 bases from J; junction bases left unmatched: 3. CDR1 is SNHLY, CDR2 FYNNEI, per germline. CDR3 residues: CASSGSSGSTDTQYF. DNA for the CDR3: TGTGCCAGCAGTGGATCTAGCGGGAGCACAGATACGCAGTATTTT.

The chain has TRBV7-9 and TRBJ1-3; 7 nucleotides align to TRBD1. CDR1 and CDR2 from the germline V gene are SEHNR and FQNEAQ (reference sequence). The V gene end was trimmed by 5 bases and the J gene end by 2 bases; junction bases not matched to a gene: 6. The CDR3 loop spans 15 amino acids. CDR3 in DNA: TGTGCCAGCAGCGGAAGTACAGGGGCTGGAAACACCATATATTTT. Its translation is CASSGSTGAGNTIYF.

This sequence joins TRBV4-1 and TRBJ1-2; the match to TRBD1 covers 7 bases. Germline CDR1 and CDR2: MGHRA and YSYEKL. The length of the CDR3 is 16 residues. The trim removed 0 bases at V and 3 bases at J, leaving 7 bases unmatched. CDR3 sequence: CASSQDVGQVHYGYTF. DNA for the CDR3: TGCGCCAGCAGCCAAGATGTCGGACAGGTCCACTATGGCTACACCTTC.

This clone was observed a single time. This chain links TRBV6-5 with TRBJ2-3, with 7 positions matching TRBD2. V lost 6 bases and J lost 1; bases outside the gene matches: 7. CDR3 length equals 15 residues. The germline V gene has CDR1 MNHEY and CDR2 SVGAGI. CDR3 sequence (DNA): TGTGCCAGCAGCTCAAGCGGGATAGGCACAGATACGCAGTATTTT. This encodes CASSSSGIGTDTQYF.

The CDR3 nucleotides read TGTGCCAGTACCTATCGGGTTAACCCCCAGTCGCGCAACACTGAAGCTTTCTTT. Its protein is CASTYRVNPQSRNTEAFF. V gene TRBV19 combines with J gene TRBJ1-1; D is uncertain. This CDR3 has 18 residues. V was pared by 7 bases and J by 2 bases, with 26 bases between. Germline-derived CDR1 and CDR2 are LNHDA and SQIVND (reference sequence).

As concerns this clone: One end of the junction does not line up with germline, which may come from a read error. This sequence joins TRBV7-2 and TRBJ2-7, with a possible D match to TRBD1 (6 bases). The CDR3 sequence is 12 residues long. CDR1 SGHTA and CDR2 FQGNSA come from the germline V gene. CDR3 residues: CASSRARDIWHF. The CDR3 nucleotides are TGTGCCAGCAGCAGAGCCCGGGACATCTGGCACTTC.

This clone was found once. The V gene is TRBV5-6, the J gene TRBJ1-1; D possibly corresponds to TRBD1 (6 bases). The CDR3 runs to 14 residues. Germline CDR1 SGHDT, CDR2 YYEEEE. V shed 1 base and J shed 4 bases, with 11 bases lying between them. For the CDR3, the DNA is TGTGCCAGCAGCTTGTGGGGGCCGGGCACTGAAGCTTTCTTT. Translated: CASSLWGPGTEAFF.

This clone was observed a few times. This chain connects TRBV6-1 to TRBJ2-7; TRBD2 aligns across 9 bases. Germline trimming cut 5 bases from V and 3 bases from J; bases unmatched to any gene: 2. The length of the CDR3 is 13 residues. The germline V gene encodes CDR1 MNHNS and CDR2 SASEGT. The CDR3 DNA sequence: TGTGCCAGCAGTTCGACTAGCGGCTACGAGCAGTACTTC. This translates into CASSSTSGYEQYF.

The rearrangement joins TRBV6-6 to TRBJ2-3, with 10 bases identical to TRBD1. The CDR3 extends over 14 amino acids. The trim removed 6 bases at V and 10 bases at J, leaving 10 bases unmatched. In germline, CDR1 is MNHNY, CDR2 SVGAGI (reference sequence). This CDR3 is CASSNDRGLSAQYF. The CDR3 DNA reads as TGTGCCAGCAGCAACGACAGGGGGCTCTCTGCGCAGTATTTT.